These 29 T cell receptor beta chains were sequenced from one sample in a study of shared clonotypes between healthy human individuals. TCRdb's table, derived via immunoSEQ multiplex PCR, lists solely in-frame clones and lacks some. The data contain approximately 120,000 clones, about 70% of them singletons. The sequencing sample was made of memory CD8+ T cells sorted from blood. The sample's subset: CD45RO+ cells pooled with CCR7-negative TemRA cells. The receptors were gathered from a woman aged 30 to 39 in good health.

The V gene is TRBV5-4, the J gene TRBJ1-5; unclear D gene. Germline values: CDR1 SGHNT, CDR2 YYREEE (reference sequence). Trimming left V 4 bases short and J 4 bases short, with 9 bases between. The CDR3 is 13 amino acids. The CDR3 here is CASSADPNQPQHF. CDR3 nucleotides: TGTGCCAGCAGCGCTGATCCAAATCAGCCCCAGCATTTT.

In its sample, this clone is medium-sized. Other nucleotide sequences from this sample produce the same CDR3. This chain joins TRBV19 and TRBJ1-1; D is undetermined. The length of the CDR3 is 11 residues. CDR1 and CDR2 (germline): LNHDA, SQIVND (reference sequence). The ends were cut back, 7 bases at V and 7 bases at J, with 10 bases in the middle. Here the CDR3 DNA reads TGTGCCAGTAAGGCAAGCATTGAAGCTTTCTTT. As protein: CASKASIEAFF.

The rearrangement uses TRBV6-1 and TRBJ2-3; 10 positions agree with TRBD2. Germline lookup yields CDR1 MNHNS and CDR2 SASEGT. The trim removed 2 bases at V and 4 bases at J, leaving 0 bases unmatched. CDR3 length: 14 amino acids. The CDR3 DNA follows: TGTGCCAGCAGTGAACTAGCGGGAGCAGATACGCAGTATTTT. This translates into CASSELAGADTQYF.

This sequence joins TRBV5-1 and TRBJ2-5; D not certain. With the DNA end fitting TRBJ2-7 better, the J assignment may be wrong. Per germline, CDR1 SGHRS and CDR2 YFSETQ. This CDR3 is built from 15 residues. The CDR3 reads CASSLDGPTLAEQYF. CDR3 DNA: TGCGCCAGCAGCTTGGACGGGCCAACCCTTGCCGAGCAGTACTTC.

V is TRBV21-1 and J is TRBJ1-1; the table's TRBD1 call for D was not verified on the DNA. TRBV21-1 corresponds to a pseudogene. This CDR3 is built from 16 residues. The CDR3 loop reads CASSKEDRGRLTEAFF. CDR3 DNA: TGTGCCAGCAGCAAAGAGGACAGGGGGCGGCTCACTGAAGCTTTCTTT.

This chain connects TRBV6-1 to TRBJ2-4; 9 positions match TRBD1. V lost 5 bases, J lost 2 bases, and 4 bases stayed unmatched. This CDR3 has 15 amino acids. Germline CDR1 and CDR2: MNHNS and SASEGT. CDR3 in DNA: TGTGCCAGCAGTTGGGACAGGGTATCCAAAAACATTCAGTACTTC. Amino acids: CASSWDRVSKNIQYF.

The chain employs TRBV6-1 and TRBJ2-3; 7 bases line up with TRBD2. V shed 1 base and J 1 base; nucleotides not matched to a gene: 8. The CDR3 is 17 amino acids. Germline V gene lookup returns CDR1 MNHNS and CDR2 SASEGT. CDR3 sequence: CASSEEWTRFRTDTQYF. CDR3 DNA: TGTGCCAGCAGTGAAGAGTGGACTAGGTTTCGCACAGATACGCAGTATTTT.

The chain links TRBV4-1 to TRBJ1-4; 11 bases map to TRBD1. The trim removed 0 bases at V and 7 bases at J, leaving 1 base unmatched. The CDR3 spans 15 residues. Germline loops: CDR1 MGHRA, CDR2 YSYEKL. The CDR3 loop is CASSQEGTGGEKLFF. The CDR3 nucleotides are TGCGCCAGCAGCCAAGAAGGGACAGGGGGTGAAAAACTGTTTTTT.

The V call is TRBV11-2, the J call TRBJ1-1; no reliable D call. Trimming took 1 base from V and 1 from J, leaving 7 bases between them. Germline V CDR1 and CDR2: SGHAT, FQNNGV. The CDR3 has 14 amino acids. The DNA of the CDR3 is TGTGCCAGCAGCTTAGGGTGGCAGAACACTGAAGCTTTCTTT. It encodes CASSLGWQNTEAFF.

The CDR3 sequence is CASSFYQPQHF. CDR3 bases: TGTGCCAGCAGCTTTTACCAGCCCCAGCATTTT. This chain joins TRBV12-1 and TRBJ1-5. TRBV12-1 is a pseudogene segment. The CDR3 totals 11 residues.

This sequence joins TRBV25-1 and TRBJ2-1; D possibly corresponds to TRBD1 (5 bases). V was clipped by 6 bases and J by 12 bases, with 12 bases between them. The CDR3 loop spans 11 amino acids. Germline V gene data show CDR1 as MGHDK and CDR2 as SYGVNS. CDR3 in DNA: TGTGCCAGCAGCCTCGACAGAGGGCAGTTCTTC. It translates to CASSLDRGQFF.

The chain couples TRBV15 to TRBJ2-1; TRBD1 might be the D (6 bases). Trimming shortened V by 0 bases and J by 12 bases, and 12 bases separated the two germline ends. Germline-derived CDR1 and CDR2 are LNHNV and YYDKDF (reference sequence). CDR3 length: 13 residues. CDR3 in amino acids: CATSRDRQAGQFF. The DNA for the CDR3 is TGTGCCACCAGCAGAGATAGACAGGCCGGGCAGTTCTTC.

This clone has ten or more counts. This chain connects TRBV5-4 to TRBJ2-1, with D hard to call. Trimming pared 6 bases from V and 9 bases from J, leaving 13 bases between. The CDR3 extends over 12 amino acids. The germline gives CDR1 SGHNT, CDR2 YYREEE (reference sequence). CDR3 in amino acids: CASTPDLGEQFF. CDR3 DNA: TGTGCCAGCACCCCAGACTTGGGTGAGCAGTTCTTC.

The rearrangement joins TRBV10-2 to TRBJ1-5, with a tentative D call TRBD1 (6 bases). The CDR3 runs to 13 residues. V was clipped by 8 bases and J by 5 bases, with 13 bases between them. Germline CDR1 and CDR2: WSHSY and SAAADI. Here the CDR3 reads CASGTGLDQPQHF. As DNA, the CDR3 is TGCGCCAGCGGCACAGGGTTAGATCAGCCCCAGCATTTT.

The CDR3 bases are TGTGCCTGGAGCATAACAGGGCTGAGCAATCAGCCCCAGCATTTT. It is translated as CAWSITGLSNQPQHF. The genes are TRBV30 and TRBJ1-5; TRBD1 might be the D (6 bases). The CDR3 consists of 15 residues. Germline assignment: CDR1 GTSNPN and CDR2 SVGIG (reference sequence). V was shortened by 3 bases and J by 1 base, with 13 bases between the two germline ends. Based on the CDR3 plus reference TRBV30 and TRBJ1-5, the full variable domain is SQTIHQWPATLVQPVGSPLSLECTVEGTSNPNLYWYRQAAGRGLQLLFYSVGIGQISSEVPQNLSASRPQDRQFILSSKKLLLSDSGFYLCAWSITGLSNQPQHFGDGTRLSIL.

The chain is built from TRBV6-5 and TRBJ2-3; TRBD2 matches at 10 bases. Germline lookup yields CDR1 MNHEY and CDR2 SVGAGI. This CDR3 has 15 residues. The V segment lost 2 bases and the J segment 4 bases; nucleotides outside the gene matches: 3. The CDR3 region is CASSYASGSADTQYF. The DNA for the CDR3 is TGTGCCAGCAGTTACGCTAGCGGGAGCGCAGATACGCAGTATTTT.

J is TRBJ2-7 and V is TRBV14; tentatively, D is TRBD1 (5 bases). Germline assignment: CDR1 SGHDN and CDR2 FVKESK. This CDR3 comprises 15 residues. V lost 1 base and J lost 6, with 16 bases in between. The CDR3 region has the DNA TGTGCCAGCAGCCAAGTGCAGGGTAATTATGGCGAGCAGTACTTC. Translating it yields CASSQVQGNYGEQYF.

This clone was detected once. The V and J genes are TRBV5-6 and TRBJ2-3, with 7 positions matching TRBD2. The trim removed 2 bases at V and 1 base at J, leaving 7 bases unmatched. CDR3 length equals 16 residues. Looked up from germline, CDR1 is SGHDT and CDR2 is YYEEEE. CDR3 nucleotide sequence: TGTGCCAGCAGCTTTTGGGAGGGAAAAGGCACAGATACGCAGTATTTT. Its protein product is CASSFWEGKGTDTQYF.

The CDR3 DNA reads TGTGCCAGCAGGCCGGGACGTCCAGGCTACACCTTC. Protein: CASRPGRPGYTF. This chain links TRBV6-1 with TRBJ1-2; D is perhaps TRBD1 (5 bases). Germline lookup yields CDR1 MNHNS and CDR2 SASEGT. V lost 6 bases and J lost 8, with 13 bases in between. This CDR3 has 12 amino acids.

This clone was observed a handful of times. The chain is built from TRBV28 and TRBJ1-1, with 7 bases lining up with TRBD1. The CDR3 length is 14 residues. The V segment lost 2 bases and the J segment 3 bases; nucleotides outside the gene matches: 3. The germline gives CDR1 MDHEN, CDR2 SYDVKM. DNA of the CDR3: TGTGCCAGCAGTTTAAGACAGGGATACACTGAAGCTTTCTTT. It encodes CASSLRQGYTEAFF.

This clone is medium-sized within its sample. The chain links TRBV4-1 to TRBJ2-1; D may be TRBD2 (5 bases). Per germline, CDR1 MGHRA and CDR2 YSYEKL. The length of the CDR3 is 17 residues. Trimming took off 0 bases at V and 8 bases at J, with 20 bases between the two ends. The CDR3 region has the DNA TGCGCCAGCAGCCAAGATGGGAAGCGGCAGAGTGGAGATGAGCAGTTCTTC. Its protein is CASSQDGKRQSGDEQFF.

The CDR3 bases are TGTGCCAGCGGCAAAGCCTTCTACAATGAGCAGTTCTTC. Protein product: CASGKAFYNEQFF. This chain connects TRBV28 to TRBJ2-1; D gene ambiguous. Trimming took off 8 bases at V and 3 bases at J, with 11 bases between the two ends. CDR3 length: 13 residues. Germline values: CDR1 MDHEN, CDR2 SYDVKM. Full variable domain (remainder filled in from reference TRBV28 and TRBJ2-1): DVKVTQSSRYLVKRTGEKVFLECVQDMDHENMFWYRQDPGLGLRLIYFSYDVKMKEKGDIPEGYSVSREKKERFSLILESASTNQTSMYLCASGKAFYNEQFFGPGTRLTVL.

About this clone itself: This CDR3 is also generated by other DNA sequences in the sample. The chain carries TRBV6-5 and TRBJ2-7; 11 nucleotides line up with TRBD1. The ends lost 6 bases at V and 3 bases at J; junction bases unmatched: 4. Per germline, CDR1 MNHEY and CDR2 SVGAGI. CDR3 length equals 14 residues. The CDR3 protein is CASRPGTGGYEQYF. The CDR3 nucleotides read TGTGCCAGCAGACCCGGGACAGGGGGCTACGAGCAGTACTTC.

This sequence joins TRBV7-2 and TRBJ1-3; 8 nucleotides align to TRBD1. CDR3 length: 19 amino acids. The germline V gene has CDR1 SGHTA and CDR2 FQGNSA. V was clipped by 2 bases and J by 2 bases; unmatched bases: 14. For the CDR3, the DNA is TGTGCCAGCAGCTTAATTGCGGGACAGGTACTATACGCTGGAAACACCATATATTTT. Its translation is CASSLIAGQVLYAGNTIYF.

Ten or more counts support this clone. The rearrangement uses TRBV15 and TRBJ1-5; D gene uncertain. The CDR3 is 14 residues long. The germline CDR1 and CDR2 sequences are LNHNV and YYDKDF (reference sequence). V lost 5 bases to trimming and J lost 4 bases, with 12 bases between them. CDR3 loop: CATSEGFENQPQHF. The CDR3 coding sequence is TGTGCCACCAGCGAGGGCTTTGAGAATCAGCCCCAGCATTTT.

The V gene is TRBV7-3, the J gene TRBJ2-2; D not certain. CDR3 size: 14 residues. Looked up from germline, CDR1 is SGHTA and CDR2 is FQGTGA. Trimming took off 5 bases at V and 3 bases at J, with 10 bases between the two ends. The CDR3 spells CASSPPPDTGELFF. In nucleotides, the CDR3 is TGTGCCAGCAGCCCCCCACCGGACACCGGGGAGCTGTTTTTT.

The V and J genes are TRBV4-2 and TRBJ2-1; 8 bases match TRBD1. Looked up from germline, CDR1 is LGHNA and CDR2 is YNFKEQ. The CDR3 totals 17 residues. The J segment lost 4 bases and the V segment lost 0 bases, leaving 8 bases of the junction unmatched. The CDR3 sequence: CASSQEDFQGAYNEQFF. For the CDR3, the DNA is TGTGCCAGCAGCCAAGAAGATTTCCAGGGGGCTTACAATGAGCAGTTCTTC.

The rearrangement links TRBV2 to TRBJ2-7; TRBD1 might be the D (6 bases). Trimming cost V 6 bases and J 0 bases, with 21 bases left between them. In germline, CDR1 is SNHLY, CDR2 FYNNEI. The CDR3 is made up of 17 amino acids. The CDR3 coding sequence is TGTGCCAGCAGCCAAACCAGGGGCGGACTGAGCTCCTACGAGCAGTACTTC. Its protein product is CASSQTRGGLSSYEQYF. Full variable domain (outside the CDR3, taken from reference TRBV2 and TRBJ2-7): EPEVTQTPSHQVTQMGQEVILRCVPISNHLYFYWYRQILGQKVEFLVSFYNNEISEKSEIFDDQFSVERPDGSNFTLKIRSTKLEDSAMYFCASSQTRGGLSSYEQYFGPGTRLTVT.

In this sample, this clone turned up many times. CDR3 region: CASSPSGRGSTDTQYF. CDR3 DNA sequence: TGCGCCAGCAGTCCGAGTGGGCGAGGTAGCACAGATACGCAGTATTTT. This sequence joins TRBV10-1 and TRBJ2-3; D gene uncertain. Per the germline V gene, CDR1 is WNHNN and CDR2 is SYGVQD (reference sequence). Trimming removed 5 bases from V and 0 bases from J, with 15 bases in between. The CDR3 is made up of 16 amino acids.